The T cell receptor beta chain described here comes from a study of cytomegalovirus exposure and HLA in healthy donors. Study background: The 90 to 150 validation repertoires and the approximately 640 first-cohort repertoires shared a platform, a later analysis reported. General study results and limits: Subsequent analysis revealed that first-cohort TCR clusters tended to co-occur in the roughly 120 validation repertoires. Cytomegalovirus association was listed for 164 TCR beta chains. Rarity held for most TCR sequences, but there were some public TCRs that occurred in many donors.

V gave up 1 base and J gave up 5 bases; unmatched junction bases: 1. Germline V gene data show CDR1 as SGHTA and CDR2 as FQGNSA. The CDR3 length is 15 residues. Clones were read by immunoSEQ multiplex PCR, and TCRdb kept only the in-frame ones, dropping some. The sample records roughly 200,000 clones, around 82% being singletons. A note on this clone: Antigen: not known.

This TCR was recovered from a woman under 30 in good health and CMV-seropositive. The sample comprised PBMCs. The J gene is TRBJ1-4, the V gene TRBV7-2; TRBD1 matches 10 bases. The CDR3 DNA follows: TGTGCCAGCAGCTTAGTGGACAGGGGGAATGAAAAACTGTTTTTT. This translates into CASSLVDRGNEKLFF.